Shown below are 24 T cell receptor beta chains from a single sample sequenced in a study of cytomegalovirus exposure and HLA in healthy donors. This PCR relied on a set of 60 Vbeta primers and 13 Jbeta primers. The method was immunoSEQ multiplex PCR; TCRdb's version includes in-frame clones alone and lacks a portion of them. The sample lists about 180,000 clones, about 77% seen once, with approximately 2.5% in the top ten. Sequencing was performed on PBMCs. These receptors originate from a man aged 55 to 70 in good health and CMV-seronegative.

The rearrangement joins TRBV28 to TRBJ1-2, with 11 bases that match TRBD1. The CDR3 is 17 amino acids. V lost 5 bases to trimming and J lost 0 bases; unmatched junction nucleotides: 8. Germline V lookup: CDR1 MDHEN, CDR2 SYDVKM. CDR3 sequence: CASSPHGQGAANYGYTF. In DNA, the CDR3 is TGTGCCAGCAGTCCCCATGGACAGGGGGCGGCTAACTATGGCTACACCTTC.

The rearrangement uses TRBV5-1 and TRBJ2-3, with a weak D call TRBD1 (6 bases). The germline V gene has CDR1 SGHRS and CDR2 YFSETQ. Trimming took 0 bases from V and 3 from J, leaving 17 bases between them. This CDR3 contains 17 residues. This chain's CDR3 is CASSLGALGTRTDTQYF. For the CDR3, the DNA is TGCGCCAGCAGCTTGGGAGCTCTCGGGACAAGGACAGATACGCAGTATTTT.

This clone turned up a few times. The V and J genes are TRBV10-1 and TRBJ1-1; TRBD1 aligns across 12 bases. The germline V gene encodes CDR1 WNHNN and CDR2 SYGVQD (reference sequence). There are 17 residues in the CDR3. The V segment lost 1 base and the J segment 1 base; nucleotides outside the gene matches: 4. CDR3 DNA: TGCGCCAGCAGTGAGTGGGACAGGGGGCGCGGGAACACTGAAGCTTTCTTT. Translated, it gives CASSEWDRGRGNTEAFF.

This chain connects TRBV6-5 to TRBJ1-1; 8 nucleotides line up with TRBD1. Germline lookup yields CDR1 MNHEY and CDR2 SVGAGI. The CDR3 sequence is 14 residues long. Losses at the gene ends were 0 bases for V and 5 bases for J; bases not matched to a gene: 2. The CDR3 DNA reads as TGTGCCAGCAGTTACTCCCGGACAGGGACTGAAGCTTTCTTT. It specifies CASSYSRTGTEAFF.

This clone was recorded a few times. The chain employs TRBV7-8 and TRBJ1-6, with TRBD1 as a possible D gene (6 bases). Germline V lookup: CDR1 SGHVS, CDR2 FQNEAQ. The CDR3 spans 14 residues. V lost 5 bases and J lost 11, with 16 bases in between. The CDR3 spells CASSARDNSTPLHF. CDR3 bases: TGTGCCAGCAGCGCTCGGGACAATTCTACACCCCTCCACTTT.

This chain joins TRBV7-2 and TRBJ1-2; no firm D call. The CDR3 is made up of 14 amino acids. V lost 1 base to trimming and J lost 3 bases, with 9 bases between them. Looked up from germline, CDR1 is SGHTA and CDR2 is FQGNSA. The DNA of the CDR3 is TGTGCCAGCAGCTTAGATTGGCAGGACTATGGCTACACCTTC. It specifies CASSLDWQDYGYTF. Filled out from reference TRBV7-2 and TRBJ1-2, the complete variable domain reads GAGVSQSPSNKVTEKGKDVELRCDPISGHTALYWYRQSLGQGLEFLIYFQGNSAPDKSGLPSDRFSAERTGGSVSTLTIQRTQQEDSAVYLCASSLDWQDYGYTFGSGTRLTVV.

J is TRBJ2-3 and V is TRBV10-3, with 7 bases aligning to TRBD2. CDR1 is ENHRY, CDR2 SYGVKD, per germline. The V segment lost 2 bases and the J segment 4 bases; nucleotides outside the gene matches: 9. The CDR3 sequence is 16 residues long. CDR3 sequence reads: CAISELSGAGADTQYF. DNA of the CDR3: TGTGCCATCAGTGAGCTCAGCGGGGCAGGCGCAGATACGCAGTATTTT.

The V and J genes are TRBV7-6 and TRBJ2-7; 8 bases fit TRBD1. The CDR3 runs 14 residues. Trimming at V came to 1 base and at J to 3 bases, leaving 2 bases not matched to a gene. The germline V gene encodes CDR1 SGHVS and CDR2 FNYEAQ. CDR3 DNA: TGTGCCAGCAGCTTAGACGACAGGGGCTACGAGCAGTACTTC. This sequence encodes CASSLDDRGYEQYF.

The J gene is TRBJ2-1, the V gene TRBV19; 15 bases are a match to TRBD2. The trim removed 5 bases at V and 8 bases at J, leaving 10 bases unmatched. Germline-derived CDR1 and CDR2 are LNHDA and SQIVND (reference sequence). CDR3 length equals 17 residues. CDR3 DNA sequence: TGTGCCAGTAGTTTATCAGGGACTAGCGGGAGGCTCGATGAGCAGTTCTTC. Translation gives CASSLSGTSGRLDEQFF.

The gene calls are TRBV27 and TRBJ2-6; D unresolved. Germline-derived CDR1 and CDR2 are MNHEY and SMNVEV (reference sequence). This CDR3 region has 15 residues. Trimming left V 6 bases short and J 0 bases short, with 9 bases between. This CDR3 is CASSTHGSGANVLTF. DNA of the CDR3: TGTGCCAGCAGCACTCATGGCTCTGGGGCCAACGTCCTGACTTTC.

The V gene is TRBV9, the J gene TRBJ2-1; TRBD2 matches 10 bases. V gave up 0 bases and J gave up 3 bases; unmatched junction bases: 9. Germline CDR1 and CDR2: SGDLS and YYNGEE. This CDR3 comprises 18 residues. In DNA form, the CDR3 reads TGTGCCAGCAGCGTAGATTTGGCTAGCGGGAGTATCTACAATGAGCAGTTCTTC. Its protein product is CASSVDLASGSIYNEQFF.

V and J are TRBV4-1 and TRBJ2-5; D unclear. Germline CDR1 reads MGHRA; CDR2 reads YSYEKL. V dropped 3 bases and J dropped 9 bases, with 8 bases sitting between them. The CDR3 length is 11 residues. The CDR3 reads CASSHGGPQYF. The CDR3 DNA follows: TGCGCCAGCAGCCATGGTGGCCCCCAGTACTTC.

This chain connects TRBV27 to TRBJ2-7; 7 positions agree with TRBD2. The CDR3 loop spans 12 amino acids. The germline CDR1 and CDR2 sequences are MNHEY and SMNVEV (reference sequence). Trimming cost V 3 bases and J 5 bases; bases outside gene matches: 1. The CDR3 sequence: CASSLGGNEQYF. The CDR3 bases are TGTGCCAGCAGTTTGGGAGGGAACGAGCAGTACTTC.

The chain couples TRBV6-5 to TRBJ2-5; D is possibly TRBD1 (7 bases). The CDR3 extends over 15 amino acids. Trimming cost V 0 bases and J 5 bases, with 13 bases left between them. Germline V gene data show CDR1 as MNHEY and CDR2 as SVGAGI. The CDR3 DNA reads as TGTGCCAGCAGTTACTCAGGAGGGGGCCAGGAGACCCAGTACTTC. This gives the protein CASSYSGGGQETQYF.

This chain uses TRBV5-6 with TRBJ2-1; the match to TRBD2 covers 10 bases. Germline V gene data show CDR1 as SGHDT and CDR2 as YYEEEE. The V and J ends lost 4 bases and 5 bases, in that order; junction bases with no gene match: 6. The CDR3 is 15 amino acids. CDR3 in amino acids: CASSAGTSAHNEQFF. The DNA for the CDR3 is TGTGCCAGCAGCGCCGGGACTAGCGCCCACAATGAGCAGTTCTTC.

The J gene is TRBJ2-2, the V gene TRBV19; D might be TRBD2 (6 bases). This CDR3 is 15 amino acids long. In germline, CDR1 is LNHDA, CDR2 SQIVND (reference sequence). Trimming took 9 bases from V and 0 from J, leaving 14 bases between them. DNA for the CDR3: TGTGCCAGCGGGGAGGCAGCGACGAACACCGGGGAGCTGTTTTTT. This sequence encodes CASGEAATNTGELFF. The complete variable domain, with remaining parts taken from reference TRBV19 and TRBJ2-2, reads DGGITQSPKYLFRKEGQNVTLSCEQNLNHDAMYWYRQDPGQGLRLIYYSQIVNDFQKGDIAEGYSVSREKKESFPLTVTSAQKNPTAFYLCASGEAATNTGELFFGEGSRLTVL.

The chain joins TRBV2 to TRBJ2-7; D may be TRBD1 (5 bases). CDR3 size: 14 residues. The V gene lost 8 bases and the J gene lost 6 bases, with 20 bases spanning the gap. The V gene's germline CDR1 is SNHLY and CDR2 FYNNEI. The CDR3 sequence is CASEIGTQGSEQYF. The CDR3 DNA follows: TGTGCCAGCGAGATCGGCACCCAGGGCTCCGAGCAGTACTTC.

The chain uses TRBV7-8 and TRBJ1-4, with 8 bases aligning to TRBD1. The CDR3 runs 16 residues. CDR1 and CDR2 (germline): SGHVS, FQNEAQ. Trimming took 4 bases from V and 4 from J; bases not matched to a gene: 8. In nucleotides, the CDR3 is TGTGCCAGCAGCTATCGGTGGGACAGGCTTAATGAAAAACTGTTTTTT. It yields the protein CASSYRWDRLNEKLFF.

The chain is built from TRBV28 and TRBJ2-1, with D uncertain. The length of the CDR3 is 14 residues. Trimming took off 5 bases at V and 9 bases at J, with 17 bases between the two ends. Germline lookup yields CDR1 MDHEN and CDR2 SYDVKM. CDR3: CASSLHDWSGEQFF. As DNA, the CDR3 is TGTGCCAGCAGTCTCCACGACTGGTCTGGTGAGCAGTTCTTC.

The rearrangement links TRBV19 to TRBJ2-5; TRBD2 matches at 9 bases. This CDR3 contains 17 residues. Losses at the gene ends were 3 bases for V and 2 bases for J; bases not matched to a gene: 10. Germline CDR1 LNHDA, CDR2 SQIVND (reference sequence). CDR3 residues: CASSIGGLAGLQETQYF. DNA for the CDR3: TGTGCCAGTAGTATTGGGGGACTAGCCGGACTACAAGAGACCCAGTACTTC.

The rearrangement uses TRBV18 and TRBJ2-3; D perhaps matches TRBD2 (6 bases). Germline V gene data show CDR1 as KGHSH and CDR2 as LQKENI. Trimming cost V 4 bases and J 6 bases, with 23 bases left between them. The CDR3 extends over 17 amino acids. CDR3 amino acids: CASSLSINGRALDTQYF. The DNA of the CDR3 is TGTGCCAGCTCACTGTCGATAAACGGGAGAGCGCTGGATACGCAGTATTTT.

The table lists this clone with a few counts. CDR3 in amino acids: CASSIWGGGRDEQFF. The CDR3 nucleotides read TGTGCCAGTAGTATCTGGGGGGGCGGCCGGGATGAGCAGTTCTTC. The chain couples TRBV19 to TRBJ2-1; D might be TRBD2 (7 bases). Germline assignment: CDR1 LNHDA and CDR2 SQIVND (reference sequence). The CDR3 loop spans 15 amino acids. Trimming took 3 bases from V and 8 from J, leaving 17 bases between them.

V gene TRBV9 combines with J gene TRBJ1-4, with 8 bases that match TRBD1. The J segment lost 8 bases and the V segment lost 0 bases, leaving 12 bases of the junction unmatched. The CDR3 is made up of 17 amino acids. Germline V gene data show CDR1 as SGDLS and CDR2 as YYNGEE. CDR3 sequence: CASSVGQGALGSEKLFF. The CDR3 DNA sequence: TGTGCCAGCAGCGTAGGTCAGGGGGCACTCGGGTCAGAAAAACTGTTTTTT.

The chain couples TRBV7-6 to TRBJ2-3; D perhaps matches TRBD2 (6 bases). The germline V gene has CDR1 SGHVS and CDR2 FNYEAQ. This CDR3 has 18 residues. Trimming left V 2 bases short and J 2 bases short, with 20 bases between. The DNA for the CDR3 is TGTGCCAGCAGCTTATTTCCGCCCGGGAGCAACCCCACAGATACGCAGTATTTT. Its protein is CASSLFPPGSNPTDTQYF.